What follows are 22 T cell receptor beta chains derived from one specimen sequenced in a study of metastatic and nonmetastatic thyroid tumors. TCRdb re-processed the PCR reads through MiXCR. The sample shows 11,000 to 15,000 clones, 3.6% of them seen only once. No treatment of any kind had been given to any patient before thyroid surgery. The sample taken for sequencing was tumor tissue. These receptors all come from a female donor with papillary thyroid cancer or a benign thyroid nodule (not recorded which). Some clones in this sample may be carry-over from other donors' samples.

V usage is TRBV7-8 and J usage is TRBJ1-5; D remains unclear. With 2 bases removed from V and 0 bases from J, the gap between germline ends came to 8 bases. The CDR3 length is 15 residues. The V gene's germline CDR1 is SGHVS and CDR2 FQNEAQ. CDR3 nucleotides: TGTGCCAGCAGCTTACAACTTTCTAGCAATCAGCCCCAGCATTTT. Amino acid sequence: CASSLQLSSNQPQHF. The whole variable domain, filled in from reference TRBV7-8 and TRBJ1-5, reads GAGVSQSPRYKVAKRGQDVALRCDPISGHVSLFWYQQALGQGPEFLTYFQNEAQLDKSGLPSDRFFAERPEGSVSTLKIQRTQQEDSAVYLCASSLQLSSNQPQHFGDGTRLSIL.

The rearrangement links TRBV6-1 to TRBJ1-2; D is unresolved. Trimming pared 7 bases from V and 5 bases from J, leaving 20 bases between. This CDR3 is 15 amino acids long. Per the germline V gene, CDR1 is MNHNS and CDR2 is SASEGT. The chain's CDR3 is CASMADRIREYGYTF. CDR3 coding DNA: TGTGCCAGCATGGCGGACCGCATCCGGGAGTATGGCTACACCTTC.

In its sample, this clone is medium-sized. The rearrangement joins TRBV20-1 to TRBJ2-2; D is unresolved. Germline assignment: CDR1 DFQATT and CDR2 SNEGSKA (reference sequence). Trimming removed 2 bases from V and 1 base from J, with 8 bases in between. The CDR3 covers 14 residues. The CDR3 sequence is CSARKTGNTGELFF. In DNA form, the CDR3 reads TGCAGTGCTAGAAAGACGGGGAACACCGGGGAGCTGTTTTTT.

This clone was detected a few times. The CDR3, as DNA: TGTGCCAGCAGTTTAGCCCCGGACAGGGTCGGTGAAAAACTGTTTTTT. Its translation is CASSLAPDRVGEKLFF. The chain recombines TRBV12-3 or TRBV12-4 with TRBJ1-4; 8 bases line up with TRBD1. This CDR3 has 16 amino acids. The junction had 7 bases not matched to a gene; V was cut back by 0 bases and J by 7 bases.

By sample fraction, this clone is medium-sized (0.01 to 0.1%). V is TRBV28 and J is TRBJ1-3, with 9 bases that match TRBD1. Per germline, CDR1 MDHEN and CDR2 SYDVKM. This CDR3 comprises 15 residues. V trimming: 5 bases; J trimming: 4 bases; junction bases outside the gene matches: 6. The CDR3 loop reads CASSHGTGTGNTIYF. In DNA form, the CDR3 reads TGTGCCAGCAGTCACGGGACAGGGACAGGAAACACCATATATTTT. Full variable domain (remainder filled in from reference TRBV28 and TRBJ1-3): DVKVTQSSRYLVKRTGEKVFLECVQDMDHENMFWYRQDPGLGLRLIYFSYDVKMKEKGDIPEGYSVSREKKERFSLILESASTNQTSMYLCASSHGTGTGNTIYFGEGSWLTVV.

This clone was seen repeatedly, ten times or more. The chain has TRBV6-1 and TRBJ1-3; D call uncertain. Looked up from germline, CDR1 is MNHNS and CDR2 is SASEGT. Trimming left V 5 bases short and J 0 bases short, with 20 bases between. The CDR3 totals 18 residues. The CDR3 loop reads CASSYSAGQTSSGNTIYF. For the CDR3, the DNA is TGTGCCAGCAGTTACAGCGCAGGCCAAACGAGCTCTGGAAACACCATATATTTT.

This clone was counted a few times. The chain couples TRBV19 to TRBJ2-2; D remains ambiguous. Looked up from germline, CDR1 is LNHDA and CDR2 is SQIVND (reference sequence). V was trimmed by 3 bases and J by 1 base, leaving 9 bases between them. CDR3 length equals 15 residues. The CDR3 is CASSIESVNTGELFF. CDR3 DNA sequence: TGTGCCAGTAGTATCGAGTCAGTGAACACCGGGGAGCTGTTTTTT.

V is TRBV12-3 or TRBV12-4 and J is TRBJ2-2; D gene uncertain. This CDR3 contains 13 residues. The V gene lost 3 bases and the J gene lost 6 bases, with 8 bases spanning the gap. CDR3 sequence (DNA): TGTGCCAGCAGTTTGATGGCGGCCGGGGAGCTGTTTTTT. Translated: CASSLMAAGELFF.

By share, this clone ranks as large (0.1 to 1%). The chain links TRBV7-7 to TRBJ2-7; TRBD1 might be the D (5 bases). CDR1 is SSHAT and CDR2 is FNYEAQ in the germline V gene (reference sequence). CDR3 length: 13 residues. V was clipped by 5 bases and J by 4 bases, with 12 bases between them. CDR3 nucleotide sequence: TGTGCCAGCAGCCCCCGCCAGGGTTACGAGCAGTACTTC. This gives the protein CASSPRQGYEQYF.

The chain joins TRBV6-1 to TRBJ2-7; D call uncertain. Between the trimmed V and J ends, which lost 10 bases and 1 base, there was a span of 11 bases. The CDR3 covers 12 residues. Germline loops: CDR1 MNHNS, CDR2 SASEGT. CDR3 protein: CAITSPSYEQYF. The CDR3 DNA reads as TGTGCCATCACCTCCCCTTCCTACGAGCAGTACTTC.

The rearrangement joins TRBV7-9 to TRBJ1-2; TRBD1 matches at 9 bases. This CDR3 region has 17 residues. CDR1 and CDR2 from the germline V gene are SEHNR and FQNEAQ (reference sequence). V gave up 6 bases and J gave up 4 bases; unmatched junction bases: 15. The DNA of the CDR3 is TGTGCCAGCAGTAGCCCGGGACAGGGATATCTGGGCTATGGCTACACCTTC. Translated: CASSSPGQGYLGYGYTF.

The chain carries TRBV28 and TRBJ1-2; 7 positions match TRBD1. CDR1 and CDR2 (germline): MDHEN, SYDVKM. CDR3 length equals 14 residues. With V trimmed by 7 bases and J by 4 bases, 9 bases remained unmatched. The DNA for the CDR3 is TGTGCCAGCACCACCATCCAGGGGGGCTATGGCTACACCTTC. Translated: CASTTIQGGYGYTF.

In this sample, this clone turned up a few times. The chain uses TRBV6-1 and TRBJ1-1; D gene unclear. This CDR3 has 13 amino acids. V dropped 6 bases and J dropped 1 base, with 9 bases sitting between them. From germline, CDR1 is MNHNS and CDR2 SASEGT. In DNA, the CDR3 is TGTGCCAGCAGGTGTCGAGAGAACACTGAAGCTTTCTTT. Its protein is CASRCRENTEAFF.

This chain joins TRBV12-3 or TRBV12-4 and TRBJ1-3, with 8 bases identical to TRBD1. The CDR3 covers 14 residues. Trimming took 5 bases from V and 1 from J; bases not matched to a gene: 1. The CDR3 nucleotides are TGTGCCAGCAGTCGGACAGGGTCTGGAAACACCATATATTTT. It is translated as CASSRTGSGNTIYF.

This clone occurred a few times. The CDR3 is CASSLGAPTGAGGELFF. The DNA of the CDR3 is TGTGCCAGCAGCTTAGGGGCCCCGACAGGGGCGGGCGGGGAGCTGTTTTTT. The chain links TRBV7-2 to TRBJ2-2; 8 bases agree with TRBD1. Germline assignment: CDR1 SGHTA and CDR2 FQGNSA. This CDR3 is built from 17 residues. V lost 1 base to trimming and J lost 7 bases; unmatched junction nucleotides: 11.

The chain uses TRBV28 and TRBJ2-7; maybe TRBD2 (6 bases). Germline assignment: CDR1 MDHEN and CDR2 SYDVKM. The germline V and J ends were trimmed by 6 bases and 6 bases, with 18 bases remaining between them. The CDR3 runs to 14 residues. CDR3 nucleotide sequence: TGTGCCAGCAGCCTAATCGCGGGGCAGGTCGAGCAGTACTTC. Protein: CASSLIAGQVEQYF.

The chain links TRBV11-2 to TRBJ2-6; no reliable D call. V lost 1 base to trimming and J lost 0 bases, with 7 bases between them. The CDR3 extends over 16 amino acids. Germline V gene lookup returns CDR1 SGHAT and CDR2 FQNNGV. DNA for the CDR3: TGTGCCAGCAGCTTAGTCACGGGCTCTGGGGCCAACGTCCTGACTTTC. This encodes CASSLVTGSGANVLTF.

This clone appeared a few times. The V and J genes are TRBV20-1 and TRBJ2-7, with D unresolved. V was shortened by 3 bases and J by 9 bases, with 12 bases between the two germline ends. The CDR3 is made up of 11 amino acids. Germline loops: CDR1 DFQATT, CDR2 SNEGSKA (reference sequence). The CDR3 DNA is TGCAGTGCTAGTTCGGCCACCCCGCAGTACTTC. Its protein is CSASSATPQYF.

This clone has a count of ten or more. This chain connects TRBV5-6 to TRBJ2-3; no clear D. The V gene lost 1 base and the J gene lost 0 bases, with 12 bases spanning the gap. The CDR3 runs 16 residues. The germline V gene encodes CDR1 SGHDT and CDR2 YYEEEE. Here the CDR3 DNA reads TGTGCCAGCAGCTTGCGTTTCACGCGGAGCACAGATACGCAGTATTTT. Amino acids: CASSLRFTRSTDTQYF.

The chain employs TRBV6-5 and TRBJ1-2, with D unclear. The V end was cut by 2 bases, the J end by 2 bases, with 15 bases between. The germline CDR1 and CDR2 sequences are MNHEY and SVGAGI. The CDR3 totals 16 residues. The CDR3 nucleotides read TGTGCCAGCAGTTACCAGAACACCAAACAGAACTATGGCTACACCTTC. Protein: CASSYQNTKQNYGYTF.

This clone was counted a few times. This chain uses TRBV28 with TRBJ1-6; the match to TRBD1 covers 10 bases. This CDR3 has 17 residues. The germline V gene encodes CDR1 MDHEN and CDR2 SYDVKM. The V and J ends lost 3 bases and 8 bases, in that order; junction bases with no gene match: 10. The CDR3, as DNA: TGTGCCAGCAGTTTGTTGGGACAGGGGCAGTTTGATTCACCCCTCCACTTT. This encodes CASSLLGQGQFDSPLHF.

This clone appeared a few times. This chain links TRBV10-3 with TRBJ2-5, with D possibly matching TRBD2 (6 bases). CDR1 and CDR2 (germline): ENHRY, SYGVKD. This CDR3 spans 17 amino acids. The ends were cut back, 1 base at V and 4 bases at J, with 19 bases in the middle. DNA for the CDR3: TGTGCCATCAGTGAGTGGCGGGACGGCAGTTTGGGAGAGACCCAGTACTTC. This translates into CAISEWRDGSLGETQYF.